The 31 T cell receptor beta chains in this list originate from one sample, sequenced in a study of CD8+ T cells in alopecia areata. In each case, RNA was isolated and then reverse transcribed into cDNA as the sequencing template. Measured with immunoSEQ multiplex PCR; TCRdb has only the in-frame clones, and not every one. The table includes about 120,000 clones, about 50% detected once. Specified treatment: oral pan-JAK inhibitor, 5-10 mg twice daily. This specimen consisted of CD4+ T cells sorted from blood, obtained at week 4, from a patient treated with tofacitinib. The receptors originated from a human donor with alopecia areata.

The V gene is TRBV25-1, the J gene TRBJ1-5, with TRBD1 as a possible D gene (5 bases). This CDR3 is built from 13 residues. The V gene lost 3 bases and the J gene lost 5 bases, with 8 bases spanning the gap. Germline V CDR1 and CDR2: MGHDK, SYGVNS. Here the CDR3 reads CASSDRVDQPQHF. The CDR3 DNA reads as TGTGCCAGCAGTGACAGGGTCGATCAGCCCCAGCATTTT.

V gene TRBV6-6 combines with J gene TRBJ2-7, with D perhaps TRBD2 (6 bases). The CDR3 covers 14 residues. The ends were cut back, 6 bases at V and 3 bases at J, with 15 bases in the middle. Looked up from germline, CDR1 is MNHNY and CDR2 is SVGAGI (reference sequence). CDR3 residues: CASRPLGTHYEQYF. The CDR3 nucleotides read TGTGCCAGCAGACCCCTCGGGACTCACTACGAGCAGTACTTC.

This sequence joins TRBV29-1 and TRBJ1-1; the D is unclear. Germline lookup yields CDR1 SQVTM and CDR2 ANQGSEA. The CDR3 is 12 residues long. Trimming took 7 bases from V and 4 from J, leaving 13 bases between them. This chain's CDR3 is CSAPVGGTEAFF. The CDR3 DNA follows: TGCAGCGCACCAGTCGGAGGCACTGAAGCTTTCTTT.

In regard to this clone: Other DNA sequences in the sample encode the same CDR3. This rearrangement joins TRBV29-1 to TRBJ2-3; 7 bases are a match to TRBD2. With V trimmed by 4 bases and J by 2 bases, 3 bases remained unmatched. The germline V gene has CDR1 SQVTM and CDR2 ANQGSEA. The CDR3 is made up of 13 amino acids. CDR3 bases: TGCAGCGTTGCCGGGACTATCACAGATACGCAGTATTTT. This codes for CSVAGTITDTQYF.

The J gene is TRBJ2-4, the V gene TRBV29-1; D remains ambiguous. Looked up from germline, CDR1 is SQVTM and CDR2 is ANQGSEA. Trimming shortened V by 6 bases and J by 7 bases, and 13 bases separated the two germline ends. The CDR3 contains 12 residues. The DNA of the CDR3 is TGCAGCGTGGTTGTGGGCGCGAACATTCAGTACTTC. Protein sequence: CSVVVGANIQYF.

There are many counts of this clone. This chain connects TRBV7-2 to TRBJ1-5; no clear D gene. Germline V gene sequence: CDR1 SGHTA, CDR2 FQGNSA. Between the trimmed V and J ends, which lost 5 bases and 2 bases, there was a span of 13 bases. The CDR3 contains 15 residues. The CDR3 protein is CASSKGRAGNQPQHF. DNA of the CDR3: TGTGCCAGCAGCAAAGGGAGGGCCGGCAATCAGCCCCAGCATTTT.

V and J are TRBV4-1 and TRBJ1-2; D is unclear. The length of the CDR3 is 15 residues. The germline gives CDR1 MGHRA, CDR2 YSYEKL. The V end lost 2 bases, the J end lost 7 bases, and 17 bases lay between the germline ends. DNA for the CDR3: TGCGCCAGCAGCCAATTTGAAGGTCGGGGAAGTGGCTACACCTTC. Translated, it gives CASSQFEGRGSGYTF.

The rearrangement links TRBV29-1 to TRBJ1-1, with a tentative D call TRBD1 (6 bases). The germline V and J ends were trimmed by 8 bases and 6 bases, with 16 bases remaining between them. The germline V gene encodes CDR1 SQVTM and CDR2 ANQGSEA. This CDR3 is built from 12 residues. The CDR3 loop reads CSTSYRVPEAFF. The CDR3, as DNA: TGCAGCACCTCCTACAGGGTCCCTGAAGCTTTCTTT.

Notes on this clone: Other nucleotide sequences from this sample produce the same CDR3. The J gene is TRBJ1-1, the V gene TRBV18; D is undetermined. The CDR3 runs 13 residues. Germline V gene sequence: CDR1 KGHSH, CDR2 LQKENI. V lost 2 bases and J 2 bases, leaving 6 bases between the germline ends. The DNA of the CDR3 is TGTGCCAGCTCACCAAACAGCAACACTGAAGCTTTCTTT. This codes for CASSPNSNTEAFF.

This chain uses TRBV5-1 with TRBJ2-4; D not resolved. CDR1 and CDR2 from the germline V gene are SGHRS and YFSETQ. V dropped 2 bases and J dropped 5 bases, with 2 bases sitting between them. The CDR3 is 11 residues long. CDR3 in amino acids: CASSLENIQYF. CDR3 bases: TGCGCCAGCAGCTTAGAAAACATTCAGTACTTC.

By share, this clone ranks as medium-sized. The rearrangement uses TRBV2 and TRBJ2-7, with D possibly matching TRBD1 (5 bases). Germline CDR1 SNHLY, CDR2 FYNNEI. With 7 bases removed from V and 2 bases from J, the gap between germline ends came to 18 bases. The CDR3 spans 15 residues. As DNA, the CDR3 is TGTGCCAGCATGAAGGGGCAGACAAGGCCCTACGAGCAGTACTTC. Translation: CASMKGQTRPYEQYF.

This clone was counted once. The V gene is TRBV2, the J gene TRBJ1-5; D unclear. Trimming left V 7 bases short and J 2 bases short, with 12 bases between. This CDR3 is built from 14 residues. In germline, CDR1 is SNHLY, CDR2 FYNNEI. As DNA, the CDR3 is TGTGCCAGCACGGCAGCGGCAGGCAATCAGCCCCAGCATTTT. Amino acid sequence: CASTAAAGNQPQHF.

This sequence joins TRBV30 and TRBJ2-7; TRBD2 matches at 14 bases. The CDR3 has 15 residues. The V gene's germline CDR1 is GTSNPN and CDR2 SVGIG (reference sequence). With 4 bases clipped from V and 3 bases from J, the junction kept 5 bases outside the gene matches. CDR3 sequence: CAWNVGLAGDYEQYF. The CDR3 DNA reads TGTGCCTGGAATGTGGGACTAGCGGGAGACTACGAGCAGTACTTC.

The chain joins TRBV6-5 to TRBJ2-2; D not resolved. The CDR3 totals 15 residues. Per the germline V gene, CDR1 is MNHEY and CDR2 is SVGAGI. V was trimmed by 6 bases and J by 2 bases, leaving 13 bases between them. CDR3 in amino acids: CASRSRRLNTGELFF. CDR3 DNA sequence: TGTGCCAGCAGGTCGCGGCGTCTCAACACCGGGGAGCTGTTTTTT.

This chain connects TRBV6-1 to TRBJ1-2; tentative D call: TRBD1 (5 bases). V lost 4 bases and J lost 7, with 7 bases in between. Germline assignment: CDR1 MNHNS and CDR2 SASEGT. This CDR3 has 11 residues. CDR3 DNA sequence: TGTGCCAGCAGTGCCGACAGTGGCTACACCTTC. Amino acids: CASSADSGYTF.

This clone was counted only a few times. This rearrangement joins TRBV7-9 to TRBJ2-1; D gene ambiguous. Germline CDR1 SEHNR, CDR2 FQNEAQ (reference sequence). CDR3 size: 14 residues. V lost 5 bases, J lost 5 bases, and 13 bases lay in between. The CDR3 protein is CASSPPGGDNEQFF. In DNA, the CDR3 is TGTGCCAGCAGCCCTCCGGGCGGAGACAATGAGCAGTTCTTC.

This rearrangement joins TRBV27 to TRBJ1-1; D gene uncertain. CDR3 length: 14 amino acids. The germline V gene encodes CDR1 MNHEY and CDR2 SMNVEV (reference sequence). V shed 2 bases and J shed 0 bases, with 7 bases lying between them. The CDR3 nucleotides read TGTGCCAGCAGTTTAGGAGAAGTGAACACTGAAGCTTTCTTT. This encodes CASSLGEVNTEAFF.

This clone is a singleton in its sample. The gene calls are TRBV5-6 and TRBJ1-5; no clear D gene. Trimming removed 4 bases at V and 7 bases at J, with 9 bases between. The CDR3 is 12 amino acids. Looked up from germline, CDR1 is SGHDT and CDR2 is YYEEEE. CDR3 protein: CASSLDGQPQHF. CDR3 nucleotides: TGTGCCAGCAGCCTCGACGGCCAGCCCCAGCATTTT. Filled out from reference TRBV5-6 and TRBJ1-5, the complete variable domain reads DAGVTQSPTHLIKTRGQQVTLRCSPKSGHDTVSWYQQALGQGPQFIFQYYEEEERQRGNFPDRFSGHQFPNYSSELNVNALLLGDSALYLCASSLDGQPQHFGDGTRLSIL.

This chain connects TRBV15 to TRBJ2-6, with a possible D match to TRBD2 (5 bases). This CDR3 comprises 17 residues. The V end was cut by 2 bases, the J end by 3 bases, with 14 bases between. Germline CDR1 is LNHNV and CDR2 is YYDKDF (reference sequence). The CDR3 coding sequence is TGTGCCACCAGCAGAATCGCCGGGGATAGTGGGGCCAACGTCCTGACTTTC. It codes for CATSRIAGDSGANVLTF. The variable domain in full, with the rest retrieved from reference TRBV15 and TRBJ2-6, is DAMVIQNPRYQVTQFGKPVTLSCSQTLNHNVMYWYQQKSSQAPKLLFHYYDKDFNNEADTPDNFQSRRPNTSFCFLDIRSPGLGDTAMYLCATSRIAGDSGANVLTFGAGSRLTVL.

This chain joins TRBV12-5 and TRBJ1-2, with unresolved D. Trimming pared 0 bases from V and 7 bases from J, leaving 6 bases between. In germline, CDR1 is LGHNT, CDR2 FRNRAP. This CDR3 comprises 12 residues. This CDR3 is CASGLVLGGYTF. The CDR3 bases are TGTGCTAGTGGTTTGGTCCTTGGTGGCTACACCTTC. The whole variable domain, filled in from reference TRBV12-5 and TRBJ1-2, reads DARVTQTPRHKVTEMGQEVTMRCQPILGHNTVFWYRQTMMQGLELLAYFRNRAPLDDSGMPKDRFSAEMPDATLATLKIQPSEPRDSAVYFCASGLVLGGYTFGSGTRLTVV.

The table lists this clone with a few counts. The chain joins TRBV2 to TRBJ1-2, with no clear D. Germline V gene lookup returns CDR1 SNHLY and CDR2 FYNNEI. V lost 6 bases and J lost 8, with 25 bases in between. The length of the CDR3 is 16 residues. Written as DNA, the CDR3 is TGTGCCAGCAGGGCAAGGGCAACGAGCACCCTTCGGGGCTACACCTTC. This translates into CASRARATSTLRGYTF. The full variable domain, its missing parts supplied by reference TRBV2 and TRBJ1-2, is EPEVTQTPSHQVTQMGQEVILRCVPISNHLYFYWYRQILGQKVEFLVSFYNNEISEKSEIFDDQFSVERPDGSNFTLKIRSTKLEDSAMYFCASRARATSTLRGYTFGSGTRLTVV.

The V gene is TRBV14, the J gene TRBJ1-6, with a tentative D call TRBD1 (5 bases). This CDR3 comprises 15 residues. V lost 0 bases to trimming and J lost 6 bases, with 9 bases between them. Germline CDR1 is SGHDN and CDR2 is FVKESK. CDR3 nucleotides: TGTGCCAGCAGCCAAGAAACGGGACGTAATTCACCCCTCCACTTT. This encodes CASSQETGRNSPLHF.

V and J are TRBV6-1 and TRBJ1-6, with D possibly TRBD1 on 5 matching bases. Trimming stripped 1 base from V and 9 bases from J, with 16 bases between. The CDR3 is 16 residues long. The germline gives CDR1 MNHNS, CDR2 SASEGT. CDR3 in DNA: TGTGCCAGCAGTGAAGATAAGGGGACGGTGAGTTCACCCCTCCACTTT. Protein product: CASSEDKGTVSSPLHF.

The V call is TRBV2, the J call TRBJ2-3; 7 bases are a match to TRBD2. The ends lost 6 bases at V and 0 bases at J; junction bases unmatched: 3. This CDR3 spans 14 amino acids. Germline V gene sequence: CDR1 SNHLY, CDR2 FYNNEI. Written as DNA, the CDR3 is TGTGCCAGCAGGCGACTAGCTAGCACAGATACGCAGTATTTT. This translates into CASRRLASTDTQYF.

V and J are TRBV7-9 and TRBJ1-1; no clear D gene. In germline, CDR1 is SEHNR, CDR2 FQNEAQ (reference sequence). V shed 4 bases and J shed 6 bases, with 18 bases lying between them. CDR3 length equals 15 residues. The CDR3 region has the DNA TGTGCCAGCAGCTACCCCCGGGCCCGTTTGTCTGAAGCTTTCTTT. This codes for CASSYPRARLSEAFF.

J is TRBJ2-7 and V is TRBV2, with 8 bases lining up with TRBD1. The junction had 2 bases not matched to a gene; V was cut back by 3 bases and J by 4 bases. The CDR3 loop spans 13 amino acids. Germline V gives CDR1 SNHLY, CDR2 FYNNEI. The CDR3 DNA sequence: TGTGCCAGCAGTGACGACAGGGGTTACGAGCAGTACTTC. Protein sequence: CASSDDRGYEQYF.

The rearrangement links TRBV4-1 to TRBJ2-7; the match to TRBD2 covers 8 bases. Germline values: CDR1 MGHRA, CDR2 YSYEKL. The ends lost 5 bases at V and 7 bases at J; junction bases unmatched: 10. This CDR3 contains 14 residues. CDR3: CASSSPGGLNEQYF. The CDR3 bases are TGCGCCAGCAGCTCCCCGGGAGGGCTAAATGAGCAGTACTTC.

The chain is built from TRBV27 and TRBJ2-7; the D gene is possibly TRBD1 (6 bases). The germline gives CDR1 MNHEY, CDR2 SMNVEV (reference sequence). V was clipped by 6 bases and J by 7 bases, with 22 bases between them. There are 15 residues in the CDR3. CDR3 DNA sequence: TGTGCCAGCAGCCCCGCCGGGACGACAGGCTATGAGCAGTACTTC. As protein: CASSPAGTTGYEQYF.

The chain joins TRBV4-1 to TRBJ1-2; TRBD1 aligns across 9 bases. In germline, CDR1 is MGHRA, CDR2 YSYEKL. This CDR3 contains 16 residues. The V segment lost 2 bases and the J segment 4 bases; nucleotides outside the gene matches: 8. The chain's CDR3 is CASSQQQGAYGYGYTF. Written as DNA, the CDR3 is TGCGCCAGCAGCCAACAACAGGGGGCCTATGGCTATGGCTACACCTTC.

The chain has TRBV28 and TRBJ1-4; 11 bases map to TRBD1. The CDR3 extends over 15 amino acids. V gave up 6 bases and J gave up 0 bases; unmatched junction bases: 0. Germline V CDR1 and CDR2: MDHEN, SYDVKM. The CDR3 sequence: CASRGQGATNEKLFF. CDR3 bases: TGTGCCAGCAGGGGACAGGGGGCAACTAATGAAAAACTGTTTTTT.

The CDR3 spells CASSQVGTSRHTDTQYF. The CDR3 DNA sequence: TGCGCCAGCAGCCAAGTTGGAACTAGCCGCCACACAGATACGCAGTATTTT. This chain connects TRBV4-1 to TRBJ2-3; possibly TRBD2 for D (6 bases). The CDR3 consists of 17 residues. The V end was cut by 1 base, the J end by 2 bases, with 16 bases between. Per germline, CDR1 MGHRA and CDR2 YSYEKL.